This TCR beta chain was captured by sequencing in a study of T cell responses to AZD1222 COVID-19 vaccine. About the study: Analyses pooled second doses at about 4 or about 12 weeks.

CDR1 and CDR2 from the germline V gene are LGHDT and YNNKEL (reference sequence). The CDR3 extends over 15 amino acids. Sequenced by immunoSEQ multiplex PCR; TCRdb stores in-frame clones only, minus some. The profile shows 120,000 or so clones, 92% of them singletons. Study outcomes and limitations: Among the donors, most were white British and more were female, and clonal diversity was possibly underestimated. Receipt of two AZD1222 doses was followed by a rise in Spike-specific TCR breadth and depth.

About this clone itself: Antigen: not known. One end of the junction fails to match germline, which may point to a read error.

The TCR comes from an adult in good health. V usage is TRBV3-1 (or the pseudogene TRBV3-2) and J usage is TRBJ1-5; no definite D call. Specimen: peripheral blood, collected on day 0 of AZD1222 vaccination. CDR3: CASSQDPGSNQPQHF. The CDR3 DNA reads TGTGCCAGCAGCCAAGATCCAGGCAGCAATCAACCCCAGCATTTT.